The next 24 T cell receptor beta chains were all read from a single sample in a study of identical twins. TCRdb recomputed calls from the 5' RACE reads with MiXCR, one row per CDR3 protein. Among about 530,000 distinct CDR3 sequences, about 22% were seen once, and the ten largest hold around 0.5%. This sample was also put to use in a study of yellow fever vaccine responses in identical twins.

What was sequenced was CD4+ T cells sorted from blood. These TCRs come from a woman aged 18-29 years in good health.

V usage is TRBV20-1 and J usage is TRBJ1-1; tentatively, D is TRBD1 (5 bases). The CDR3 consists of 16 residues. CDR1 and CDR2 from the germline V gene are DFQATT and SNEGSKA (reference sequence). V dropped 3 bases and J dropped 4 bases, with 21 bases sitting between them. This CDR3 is CSASSLGPTVGTEAFF. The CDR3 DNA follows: TGCAGTGCTAGCTCCCTGGGGCCGACGGTGGGCACTGAAGCTTTCTTT.

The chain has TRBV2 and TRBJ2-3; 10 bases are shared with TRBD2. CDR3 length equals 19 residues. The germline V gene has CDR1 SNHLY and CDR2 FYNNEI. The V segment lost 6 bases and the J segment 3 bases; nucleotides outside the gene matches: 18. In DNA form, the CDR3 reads TGTGCCAGCAGCCGAAAATTACTAGCGGGACAACTCTCGACAGATACGCAGTATTTT. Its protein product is CASSRKLLAGQLSTDTQYF.

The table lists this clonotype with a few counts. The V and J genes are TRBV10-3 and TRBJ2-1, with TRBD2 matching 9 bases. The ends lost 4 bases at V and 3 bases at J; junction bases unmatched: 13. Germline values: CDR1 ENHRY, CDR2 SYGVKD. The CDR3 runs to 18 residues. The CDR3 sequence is CAISGAGGPSESYNEQFF. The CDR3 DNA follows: TGTGCCATCAGTGGGGCGGGAGGGCCCTCTGAGAGCTACAATGAGCAGTTCTTC.

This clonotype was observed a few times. The CDR3 nucleotides are TGTGCCAGCAGCCTCCTAGGGTCGTGGAACACTGAAGCTTTCTTT. This gives the protein CASSLLGSWNTEAFF. The chain has TRBV5-5 and TRBJ1-1, with D uncertain. This CDR3 has 15 residues. The V gene lost 4 bases and the J gene lost 1 base, with 14 bases spanning the gap. Germline CDR1 reads SGHKS; CDR2 reads YYEKEE (reference sequence). Combining the CDR3 with reference TRBV5-5 and TRBJ1-1 gives the whole variable domain DAGVTQSPTHLIKTRGQQVTLRCSPISGHKSVSWYQQVLGQGPQFIFQYYEKEERGRGNFPDRFSARQFPNYSSELNVNALLLGDSALYLCASSLLGSWNTEAFFGQGTRLTVV.

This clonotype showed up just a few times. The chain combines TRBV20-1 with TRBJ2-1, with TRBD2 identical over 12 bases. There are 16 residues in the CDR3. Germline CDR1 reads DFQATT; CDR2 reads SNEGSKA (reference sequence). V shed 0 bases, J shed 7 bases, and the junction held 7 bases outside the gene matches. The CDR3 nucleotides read TGCAGTGCTAGAGAGACTAGCGGGAGAATTCTAAATGAGCAGTTCTTC. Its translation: CSARETSGRILNEQFF.

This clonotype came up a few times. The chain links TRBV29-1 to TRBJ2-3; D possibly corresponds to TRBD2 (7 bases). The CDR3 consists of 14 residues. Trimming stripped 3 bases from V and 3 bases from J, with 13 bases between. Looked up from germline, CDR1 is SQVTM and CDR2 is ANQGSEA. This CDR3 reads CSVEGGATTDTQYF. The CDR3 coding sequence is TGCAGCGTTGAGGGGGGGGCGACTACAGATACGCAGTATTTT.

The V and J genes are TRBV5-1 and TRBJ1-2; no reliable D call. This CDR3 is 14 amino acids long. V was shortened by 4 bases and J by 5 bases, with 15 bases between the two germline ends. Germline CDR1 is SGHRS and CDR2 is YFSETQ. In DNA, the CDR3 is TGCGCCAGCAGCCTTGAGACGGAACTTTATGGCTACACCTTC. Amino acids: CASSLETELYGYTF.

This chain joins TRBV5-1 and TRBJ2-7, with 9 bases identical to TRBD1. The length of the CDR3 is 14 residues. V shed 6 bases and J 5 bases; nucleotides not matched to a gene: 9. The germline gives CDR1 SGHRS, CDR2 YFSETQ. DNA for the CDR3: TGCGCCAGCACCTCCGGGACAGGGATAAACGAGCAGTACTTC. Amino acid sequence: CASTSGTGINEQYF.

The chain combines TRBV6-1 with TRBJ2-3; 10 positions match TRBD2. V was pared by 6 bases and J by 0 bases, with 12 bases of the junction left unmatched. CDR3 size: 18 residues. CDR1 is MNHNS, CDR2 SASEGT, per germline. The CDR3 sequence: CASRAIAGGSSSTDTQYF. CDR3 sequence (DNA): TGTGCCAGCAGGGCTATAGCGGGAGGTTCCTCTAGCACAGATACGCAGTATTTT.

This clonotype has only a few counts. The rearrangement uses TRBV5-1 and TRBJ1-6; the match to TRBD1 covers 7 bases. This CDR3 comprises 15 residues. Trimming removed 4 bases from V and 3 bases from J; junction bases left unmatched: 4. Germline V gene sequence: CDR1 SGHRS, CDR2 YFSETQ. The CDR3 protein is CASSPTGDYNSPLHF. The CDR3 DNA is TGCGCCAGCAGCCCAACAGGGGACTATAATTCACCCCTCCACTTT.

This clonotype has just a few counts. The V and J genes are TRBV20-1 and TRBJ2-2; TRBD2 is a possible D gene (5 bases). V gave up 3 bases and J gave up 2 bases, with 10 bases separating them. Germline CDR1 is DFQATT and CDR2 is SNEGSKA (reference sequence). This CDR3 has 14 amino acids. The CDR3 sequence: CSARRAVNTGELFF. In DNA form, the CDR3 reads TGCAGTGCTAGGAGGGCCGTAAACACCGGGGAGCTGTTTTTT.

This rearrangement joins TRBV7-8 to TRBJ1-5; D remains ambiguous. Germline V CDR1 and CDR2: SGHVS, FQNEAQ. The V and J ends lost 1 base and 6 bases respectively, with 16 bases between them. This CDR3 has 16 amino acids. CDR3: CASSLGRGESFQPQHF. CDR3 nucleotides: TGTGCCAGCAGCTTAGGCCGCGGGGAGTCCTTTCAGCCCCAGCATTTT. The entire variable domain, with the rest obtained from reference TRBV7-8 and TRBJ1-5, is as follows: GAGVSQSPRYKVAKRGQDVALRCDPISGHVSLFWYQQALGQGPEFLTYFQNEAQLDKSGLPSDRFFAERPEGSVSTLKIQRTQQEDSAVYLCASSLGRGESFQPQHFGDGTRLSIL.

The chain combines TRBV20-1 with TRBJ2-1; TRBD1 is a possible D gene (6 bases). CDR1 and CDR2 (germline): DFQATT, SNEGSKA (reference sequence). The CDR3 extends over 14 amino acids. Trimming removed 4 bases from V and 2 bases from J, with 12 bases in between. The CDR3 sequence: CSANRDTTYNEQFF. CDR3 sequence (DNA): TGCAGTGCTAACCGGGACACGACCTACAATGAGCAGTTCTTC.

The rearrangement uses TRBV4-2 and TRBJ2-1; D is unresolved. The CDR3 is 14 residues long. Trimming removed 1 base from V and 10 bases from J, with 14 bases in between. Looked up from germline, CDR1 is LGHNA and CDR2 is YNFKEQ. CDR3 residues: CASSQVSSWWEQFF. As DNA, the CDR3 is TGTGCCAGCAGCCAAGTTAGTTCTTGGTGGGAGCAGTTCTTC.

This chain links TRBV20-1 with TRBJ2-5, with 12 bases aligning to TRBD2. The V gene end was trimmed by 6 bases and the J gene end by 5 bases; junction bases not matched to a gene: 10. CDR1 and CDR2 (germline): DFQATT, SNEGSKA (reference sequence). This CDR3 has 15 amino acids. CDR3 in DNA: TGCAGTGCCTCTAGCGGGAGGGCCGTTCAGGAGACCCAGTACTTC. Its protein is CSASSGRAVQETQYF.

DNA for the CDR3: TGCGCCAGCAGCCCGGATAGCGGGAGTTACTATGAGCAGTTCTTC. Translating gives CASSPDSGSYYEQFF. This sequence joins TRBV5-1 and TRBJ2-1; 9 nucleotides align to TRBD2. J was trimmed by 8 bases and V by 4 bases; bases with no gene match: 10. The CDR3 has 15 amino acids. The V gene's germline CDR1 is SGHRS and CDR2 YFSETQ.

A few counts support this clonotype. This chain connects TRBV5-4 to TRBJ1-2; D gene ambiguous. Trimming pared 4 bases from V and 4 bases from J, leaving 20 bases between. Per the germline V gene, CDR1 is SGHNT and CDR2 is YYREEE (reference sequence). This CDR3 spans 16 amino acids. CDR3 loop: CASSPPPDLLFYGYTF. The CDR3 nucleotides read TGTGCCAGCAGCCCACCCCCAGATCTCCTCTTCTATGGCTACACCTTC.

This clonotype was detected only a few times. CDR3 amino acids: CATSRRDRGYEQYF. The CDR3 region has the DNA TGTGCCACCAGCCGCCGGGACAGGGGCTACGAGCAGTACTTC. This chain uses TRBV15 with TRBJ2-7, with TRBD1 matching over 10 bases. Germline CDR1 is LNHNV and CDR2 is YYDKDF (reference sequence). The length of the CDR3 is 14 residues. V shed 5 bases and J 3 bases; nucleotides not matched to a gene: 4.

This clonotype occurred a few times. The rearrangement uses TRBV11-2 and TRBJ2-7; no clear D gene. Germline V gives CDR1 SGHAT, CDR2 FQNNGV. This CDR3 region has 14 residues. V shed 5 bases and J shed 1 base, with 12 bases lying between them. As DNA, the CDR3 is TGTGCCAGCAGCCCGTATTTGGATTCCTACGAGCAGTACTTC. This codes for CASSPYLDSYEQYF.

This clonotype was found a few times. The CDR3 region has the DNA TGTGCCAGCAGCCCAGGACCGATTTACAATGAGCAGTTCTTC. Its protein is CASSPGPIYNEQFF. The gene calls are TRBV2 and TRBJ2-1; D unresolved. The germline gives CDR1 SNHLY, CDR2 FYNNEI. Trimming took 6 bases from V and 4 from J, leaving 13 bases between them. The CDR3 has 14 residues.

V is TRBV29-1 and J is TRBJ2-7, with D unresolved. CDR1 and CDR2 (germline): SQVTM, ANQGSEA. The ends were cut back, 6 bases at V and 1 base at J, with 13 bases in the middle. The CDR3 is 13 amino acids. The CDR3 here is CSVAPSSSYEQYF. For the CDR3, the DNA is TGCAGCGTGGCTCCTAGTTCATCCTACGAGCAGTACTTC.

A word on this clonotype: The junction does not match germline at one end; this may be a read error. The CDR3 DNA reads TGTGCCAGCAGTTCGCTGGGGTCCACCCAGTGGTTC. This translates into CASSSLGSTQWF. The V call is TRBV28, the J call TRBJ2-5; D not certain. Germline V gene data show CDR1 as MDHEN and CDR2 as SYDVKM. CDR3 size: 12 residues.

This CDR3 is CASSRQGAIVLHNEQFF. CDR3 nucleotide sequence: TGCGCCAGCAGCAGACAGGGGGCCATTGTACTACACAATGAGCAGTTCTTC. The genes are TRBV4-1 and TRBJ2-1; TRBD1 matches at 10 bases. Germline loops: CDR1 MGHRA, CDR2 YSYEKL. Trimming at V came to 5 bases and at J to 5 bases, leaving 12 bases not matched to a gene. The CDR3 extends over 17 amino acids.

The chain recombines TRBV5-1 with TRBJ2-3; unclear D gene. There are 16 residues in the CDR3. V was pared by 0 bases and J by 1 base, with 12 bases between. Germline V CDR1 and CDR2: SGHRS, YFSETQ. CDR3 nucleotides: TGCGCCAGCAGCTTGGCAGGAGTAGGAGGCACAGATACGCAGTATTTT. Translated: CASSLAGVGGTDTQYF.